These T cell receptor beta chains were read from a single sample in a study of identical twins. TCRdb re-called the 5' RACE reads through MiXCR, storing one row per CDR3 protein. The sample has roughly 750,000 distinct CDR3 sequences, 21% seen once. The same data also went into a second study, on T cells expressing NK-cell markers.

The sequencing input was PBMCs. These receptors were collected from a woman under 30 in good health. The CDR3 runs from the conserved cysteine through the conserved F or W. A D gene is named only where the DNA matches it firmly. A clone size is listed for some rows: how often the clone was seen (once, few, many), or a class if it is expanded.

TRBJ2-1,TRBV20-1,-,many,CSARTANNEQFF,TGCAGTGCTAGAACAGCTAACAATGAGCAGTTCTTC
TRBJ2-3,TRBV4-2,-,few,CASSPGGLVTDTQYF,TGTGCCAGCAGCCCGGGGGGCTTGGTAACAGATACGCAGTATTTT
TRBJ2-1,TRBV6-5,-,few,CASSYGRLPTIYNEQFF,TGTGCCAGCAGTTACGGTCGGCTACCAACGATCTACAATGAGCAGTTCTTC
TRBJ2-5,TRBV10-2,TRBD2,-,CASSYGLAGGGETQYF,TGCGCCAGCAGTTATGGACTAGCGGGAGGGGGAGAGACCCAGTACTTC
TRBJ2-7,TRBV20-1,TRBD2,few,CSASSPAGSYEQYF,TGCAGTGCCTCCTCACCAGCGGGGTCCTACGAGCAGTACTTC
TRBJ2-1,TRBV5-1,TRBD2,-,CASSLGTSGRLFFTEQFF,TGCGCCAGCAGCTTGGGGACTAGCGGGAGGTTATTTTTTACTGAGCAGTTCTTC
TRBJ2-7,TRBV20-1,-,few,CSAGLYTGASYEQYF,TGCAGTGCGGGACTTTACACGGGCGCATCCTACGAGCAGTACTTC
TRBJ2-3,TRBV4-2,TRBD2,few,CASSRVDSGGDTDTQYF,TGTGCCAGCAGCCGCGTGGATAGCGGGGGGGACACAGATACGCAGTATTTT
TRBJ2-5,TRBV27,-,-,CASSIRSWSGGETQYF,TGTGCCAGCAGTATACGTAGCTGGAGTGGAGGAGAGACCCAGTACTTC
TRBJ1-3,TRBV20-1,-,-,CSARDPGDTIYF,TGCAGTGCTAGAGATCCCGGAGACACCATATATTTT
TRBJ2-1,TRBV20-1,TRBD2,-,CSPGLADNEQFF,TGCAGTCCCGGACTAGCGGACAATGAGCAGTTCTTC
TRBJ2-5,TRBV15,TRBD2,few,CATSRIGTSGSIWETQYF,TGTGCCACCAGCCGAATTGGGACTAGCGGGAGTATTTGGGAGACCCAGTACTTC
TRBJ1-1,TRBV11-2,TRBD1,-,CASSLDRTGSTEAFF,TGTGCCAGCAGCTTAGATAGGACAGGGAGCACTGAAGCTTTCTTT
TRBJ2-5,TRBV6-1,-,-,CASGGGPQETQYF,TGTGCCAGCGGGGGCGGTCCACAAGAGACCCAGTACTTC
TRBJ2-4,TRBV5-1,TRBD2,few,CASSRISSDRAGNIQYF,TGCGCCAGCAGTCGAATATCTAGCGACCGAGCGGGGAACATTCAGTACTTC
TRBJ2-3,TRBV20-1,TRBD1,-,CSAAATGLQDTQYF,TGCAGTGCCGCAGCGACAGGGCTCCAAGATACGCAGTATTTT
TRBJ2-1,TRBV2,TRBD2,-,CASSELLAGSYNEQFF,TGTGCCAGCAGTGAATTACTAGCGGGGAGTTACAATGAGCAGTTCTTC
TRBJ2-2,TRBV6-1,-,-,CASSLTPPVDTGELFF,TGTGCCAGCAGTCTGACGCCCCCGGTAGATACCGGGGAGCTGTTTTTT
TRBJ1-5,TRBV20-1,TRBD1,-,CSVRLGTVNQPQHF,TGCAGTGTGCGACTGGGGACAGTAAATCAGCCCCAGCATTTT
TRBJ2-1,TRBV27,TRBD2,-,CASSAVGLAGHYNEQFF,TGTGCCAGCAGTGCAGTAGGACTAGCGGGACACTACAATGAGCAGTTCTTC
TRBJ2-2,TRBV20-1,TRBD2,-,CSARPAGGTGELFF,TGCAGTGCTAGGCCAGCGGGAGGGACCGGGGAGCTGTTTTTT
TRBJ1-2,TRBV12-3/TRBV12-4,-,few,CASRDRDGLIGQSGPYGYTF,TGTGCCAGCAGAGACCGGGACGGACTAATCGGGCAATCGGGGCCCTATGGCTACACCTTC
TRBJ2-1,TRBV12-3/TRBV12-4,TRBD2,few,CASSLIWRERNEQFF,TGTGCCAGCAGTTTAATTTGGCGGGAGCGCAATGAGCAGTTCTTC
TRBJ2-7,TRBV7-9,-,-,CASSLAPVHEQYF,TGTGCCAGCAGCTTAGCCCCAGTCCACGAGCAGTACTTC
TRBJ1-1,TRBV5-1,-,few,CASSSREDTEAFF,TGCGCCAGCAGCTCCAGGGAAGACACTGAAGCTTTCTTT
TRBJ2-1,TRBV20-1,-,many,CSASRSDYNEQFF,TGCAGTGCTTCCCGTAGCGATTACAATGAGCAGTTCTTC
TRBJ2-3,TRBV6-5,-,few,CASSYSNNQYF,TGTGCCAGCAGTTACTCGAACAACCAGTATTTT
TRBJ2-2,TRBV20-1,TRBD2,-,CSARDGTRYTGELFF,TGCAGTGCAAGGGACGGGACTAGATACACCGGGGAGCTGTTTTTT
TRBJ2-4,TRBV25-1,TRBD2,many,CASSEVIGRGENIQYF,TGTGCCAGCAGTGAAGTTATAGGGCGGGGGGAAAACATTCAGTACTTC
TRBJ1-2,TRBV7-2,-,-,CAKVDENYGYTF,TGTGCCAAGGTAGACGAAAACTATGGCTACACCTTC
TRBJ2-1,TRBV7-9,-,few,CASSSGLARDNEQFF,TGTGCCAGCAGCTCCGGACTTGCGAGGGACAATGAGCAGTTCTTC
TRBJ2-7,TRBV20-1,-,-,CSAIRAVYEQYF,TGCAGTGCAATTCGGGCGGTCTACGAGCAGTACTTC
TRBJ2-3,TRBV5-1,-,few,CASSLYDYVRYF,TGCGCCAGCAGCTTGTACGACTATGTCAGGTATTTT
TRBJ2-1,TRBV9,-,few,CASRGARHNEQFF,TGTGCCAGCCGAGGGGCTAGACACAATGAGCAGTTCTTC
TRBJ2-3,TRBV19,-,-,CASSTQGFGTDTQYF,TGTGCCAGTAGTACACAGGGCTTCGGCACAGATACGCAGTATTTT
TRBJ2-7,TRBV7-9,-,many,CASSPLSYEQYF,TGTGCCAGCAGCCCACTCAGCTACGAGCAGTACTTC
TRBJ2-1,TRBV3-1,-,few,CASSPWGDEQFF,TGTGCCAGCAGTCCCTGGGGGGATGAGCAGTTCTTC
TRBJ2-1,TRBV6-1,TRBD1,-,CASSPQGVFGNEQFF,TGTGCCAGCAGCCCACAGGGGGTCTTCGGCAATGAGCAGTTCTTC
TRBJ2-1,TRBV6-2/TRBV6-3,-,once,CASSFLGGTGNEQFF,TGTGCCAGCAGTTTTTTAGGGGGTACGGGCAATGAGCAGTTCTTC
TRBJ2-1,TRBV12-3/TRBV12-4,-,few,CASSLREGGHNEQFF,TGTGCCAGCAGTTTAAGGGAGGGGGGGCACAATGAGCAGTTCTTC
TRBJ2-7,TRBV12-3/TRBV12-4,-,few,CASAGGREQYF,TGTGCCAGCGCTGGTGGCAGGGAGCAGTACTTC
TRBJ2-1,TRBV29-1,TRBD2,once,CSVAGGTGNEQFF,TGCAGCGTAGCGGGAGGAACGGGGAATGAGCAGTTCTTC
TRBJ1-1,TRBV5-6,-,-,CASSSPGEAFF,TGTGCCAGCAGCTCGCCGGGGGAAGCTTTCTTT
TRBJ2-1,TRBV6-5,-,-,CASSSGIHEQFF,TGTGCCAGCAGTTCAGGGATTCATGAGCAGTTCTTC
TRBJ2-3,TRBV6-5,TRBD2,-,CASSYLLAGEADTQYF,TGTGCCAGCAGTTACTTACTAGCGGGAGAGGCAGATACGCAGTATTTT
TRBJ1-2,TRBV20-1,-,-,CSAREKALYGYTF,TGCAGTGCTAGAGAGAAGGCCCTCTATGGCTACACCTTC
TRBJ1-1,TRBV12-3/TRBV12-4,-,few,CASSFRGANTEAFF,TGTGCCAGCAGTTTTCGGGGGGCGAACACTGAAGCTTTCTTT
TRBJ2-1,TRBV12-3/TRBV12-4,TRBD2,few,CASIPSGSLGEQFF,TGTGCCAGCATCCCAAGCGGGAGTTTAGGTGAGCAGTTCTTC
TRBJ2-3,TRBV7-6,-,few,CASSLSSGTSTDTQYF,TGTGCCAGCAGCTTAAGTTCCGGGACTAGCACAGATACGCAGTATTTT
TRBJ2-5,TRBV12-3/TRBV12-4,TRBD1,many,CASRRGTGDSETQYF,TGTGCCAGCCGCCGGGGGACAGGGGATTCGGAGACCCAGTACTTC
TRBJ2-1,TRBV6-5,TRBD2,few,CASSYYRGGQNEQFF,TGTGCCAGCAGTTACTACCGGGGGGGGCAAAATGAGCAGTTCTTC
TRBJ2-1,TRBV10-3,-,few,CATTVDREQFF,TGTGCCACAACAGTGGACAGAGAGCAGTTCTTC